A single sample gave rise to the 17 T cell receptor beta chains below, sequenced in a study of blood T cell repertoires in COVID-19. Assay: immunoSEQ multiplex PCR; the TCRdb copy retains only in-frame clones and omits some. The sample lists 200,000 to 250,000 clones; around 86% were seen once. The specimen was PBMCs or T cells enriched from blood (not recorded which). Receptor source: a woman aged 35 to 49 with acute COVID-19.

The rearrangement joins TRBV7-8 to TRBJ2-7, with 7 bases lining up with TRBD2. V was clipped by 5 bases and J by 2 bases; unmatched bases: 6. From germline, CDR1 is SGHVS and CDR2 FQNEAQ. The CDR3 totals 14 residues. The CDR3 DNA is TGTGCCAGCAGCCTGATGGGGGGGACCTACGAGCAGTACTTC. Encoded protein: CASSLMGGTYEQYF.

V is TRBV18 and J is TRBJ2-4; no reliable D call. Germline loops: CDR1 KGHSH, CDR2 LQKENI. This CDR3 spans 14 amino acids. Trimming cost V 5 bases and J 5 bases, with 13 bases left between them. Here the CDR3 reads CASSEVRSQNIQYF. CDR3 bases: TGTGCCAGCTCAGAGGTGAGGAGCCAAAACATTCAGTACTTC.

This clone was found a few times. J is TRBJ1-1 and V is TRBV29-1; unclear D gene. V was clipped by 3 bases and J by 0 bases, with 8 bases between them. CDR3 size: 13 residues. Germline CDR1 and CDR2: SQVTM and ANQGSEA. Here the CDR3 DNA reads TGCAGCGTTGATTACAGCATGAACACTGAAGCTTTCTTT. Translating it yields CSVDYSMNTEAFF.

The chain employs TRBV6-6 and TRBJ1-5, with D unresolved. The CDR3 spans 14 residues. V lost 7 bases to trimming and J lost 0 bases, with 10 bases between them. From germline, CDR1 is MNHNY and CDR2 SVGAGI (reference sequence). CDR3 coding DNA: TGTGCCAGCAAGGTTAGCAATAGCAATCAGCCCCAGCATTTT. Translation gives CASKVSNSNQPQHF.

The chain combines TRBV7-3 with TRBJ1-1, with 7 bases that match TRBD1. Losses at the gene ends were 5 bases for V and 0 bases for J; bases not matched to a gene: 3. This CDR3 has 14 residues. Germline loops: CDR1 SGHTA, CDR2 FQGTGA. The CDR3 loop reads CASSLGQLNTEAFF. The CDR3 DNA follows: TGTGCCAGCAGCCTGGGACAGTTGAACACTGAAGCTTTCTTT.

The rearrangement uses TRBV2 and TRBJ2-3; 12 bases match TRBD2. J was trimmed by 8 bases and V by 8 bases; bases with no gene match: 11. This CDR3 spans 15 amino acids. Germline V gene data show CDR1 as SNHLY and CDR2 as FYNNEI. The CDR3 protein is CASGRTSGAQGTQYF. DNA for the CDR3: TGTGCCAGCGGCCGGACTAGCGGGGCCCAAGGTACGCAGTATTTT.

This clone was counted only a few times. The rearrangement joins TRBV6-2 or TRBV6-3 to TRBJ2-7, with a tentative D call TRBD1 (6 bases). The CDR3 is 14 amino acids. The germline V gene has CDR1 MNHEY and CDR2 SVGEGT. The V gene lost 5 bases and the J gene lost 4 bases, with 15 bases spanning the gap. CDR3 DNA sequence: TGTGCCAGCAGTAAACAGGGTATGACTTACGAGCAGTACTTC. This encodes CASSKQGMTYEQYF.

This chain connects TRBV7-2 to TRBJ2-5; no clear D. This CDR3 contains 11 residues. Between the trimmed V and J ends, which lost 5 bases and 5 bases, there was a span of 6 bases. Looked up from germline, CDR1 is SGHTA and CDR2 is FQGNSA. CDR3: CASSLVETQYF. The CDR3 DNA reads TGTGCCAGCAGCCTCGTGGAGACCCAGTACTTC. Combining the CDR3 with reference TRBV7-2 and TRBJ2-5 gives the whole variable domain GAGVSQSPSNKVTEKGKDVELRCDPISGHTALYWYRQSLGQGLEFLIYFQGNSAPDKSGLPSDRFSAERTGGSVSTLTIQRTQQEDSAVYLCASSLVETQYFGPGTRLLVL.

The table lists this clone with a count of one. This chain joins TRBV9 and TRBJ2-1; 16 positions match TRBD2. With V trimmed by 0 bases and J by 1 base, 4 bases remained unmatched. The germline V gene encodes CDR1 SGDLS and CDR2 YYNGEE. The CDR3 covers 19 residues. This chain's CDR3 is CASSVEGLAGGGSYNEQFF. The CDR3 DNA sequence: TGTGCCAGCAGCGTAGAGGGACTAGCGGGAGGGGGGTCCTACAATGAGCAGTTCTTC.

The chain combines TRBV4-1 with TRBJ1-2, with a weak D call TRBD1 (5 bases). The CDR3 spans 15 residues. Between the trimmed V and J ends, which lost 0 bases and 4 bases, there was a span of 12 bases. Germline V gene sequence: CDR1 MGHRA, CDR2 YSYEKL. CDR3 in DNA: TGCGCCAGCAGCCAAGAAGGGGCCCAGGGCTATGGCTACACCTTC. This encodes CASSQEGAQGYGYTF.

This clone was seen a handful of times. This chain connects TRBV28 to TRBJ2-7; no firm D call. This CDR3 is 11 amino acids long. Between the trimmed V and J ends, which lost 6 bases and 5 bases, there was a span of 8 bases. Germline V gene sequence: CDR1 MDHEN, CDR2 SYDVKM. The CDR3 nucleotides read TGTGCCAGCAGAACAGTGAACGAGCAGTACTTC. It is translated as CASRTVNEQYF.

The rearrangement links TRBV12-3 or TRBV12-4 to TRBJ2-1; D not certain. Trimming pared 2 bases from V and 4 bases from J, leaving 3 bases between. There are 12 residues in the CDR3. The CDR3 region has the DNA TGTGCCAGCAGTTTACAGTACAATGAGCAGTTCTTC. Amino acids: CASSLQYNEQFF.

The chain has TRBV19 and TRBJ2-7, with unresolved D. CDR3 length equals 14 residues. Trimming cost V 7 bases and J 0 bases, with 13 bases left between them. Germline CDR1 is LNHDA and CDR2 is SQIVND (reference sequence). CDR3 in amino acids: CASKKEISSYEQYF. CDR3 coding DNA: TGTGCCAGTAAAAAGGAGATAAGCTCCTACGAGCAGTACTTC. The whole variable domain, filled in from reference TRBV19 and TRBJ2-7, reads DGGITQSPKYLFRKEGQNVTLSCEQNLNHDAMYWYRQDPGQGLRLIYYSQIVNDFQKGDIAEGYSVSREKKESFPLTVTSAQKNPTAFYLCASKKEISSYEQYFGPGTRLTVT.

The chain uses TRBV29-1 and TRBJ2-3; TRBD1 might be the D (5 bases). The CDR3 length is 12 residues. V shed 2 bases and J shed 4 bases, with 7 bases lying between them. Germline CDR1 and CDR2: SQVTM and ANQGSEA. In nucleotides, the CDR3 is TGCAGCGTTGAACAGGGTGCAGATACGCAGTATTTT. The encoded protein is CSVEQGADTQYF.

This chain uses TRBV27 with TRBJ2-1, with 11 bases that match TRBD2. V dropped 6 bases and J dropped 2; count of bases not matched to a gene: 3. Germline V gene sequence: CDR1 MNHEY, CDR2 SMNVEV (reference sequence). The CDR3 runs to 15 residues. CDR3 DNA: TGTGCCAGCAGACTAGCGGGAGTAACCTACAATGAGCAGTTCTTC. Translated: CASRLAGVTYNEQFF.

The rearrangement links TRBV19 to TRBJ1-2; 8 nucleotides match TRBD1. The V segment lost 5 bases and the J segment 2 bases; nucleotides outside the gene matches: 7. CDR1 LNHDA and CDR2 SQIVND come from the germline V gene (reference sequence). The CDR3 is 15 residues long. This CDR3 reads CASSPTGQGNYGYTF. In DNA form, the CDR3 reads TGTGCCAGTAGTCCCACAGGACAGGGAAACTATGGCTACACCTTC.

The V call is TRBV28, the J call TRBJ1-1; 9 bases map to TRBD1. V lost 5 bases, J lost 4 bases, and 8 bases stayed unmatched. From germline, CDR1 is MDHEN and CDR2 SYDVKM. The CDR3 has 15 residues. The CDR3 DNA sequence: TGTGCCAGCAGTCCCAGGACAGGGGCTGGCACTGAAGCTTTCTTT. It yields the protein CASSPRTGAGTEAFF.